This is a list of T cell receptor beta chains from one sample in a study of cytomegalovirus exposure and HLA in healthy donors. Method: immunoSEQ multiplex PCR; TCRdb's copy keeps in-frame clones and lacks some. The sample consists of more than 200,000 clones, roughly 84% of them appearing once. Input material: PBMCs. These receptors were taken from a girl aged 10-17 years in good health and CMV-seronegative. Both conserved end residues are part of each CDR3. Each record gives: J gene, V gene, D gene, clone size, CDR3 DNA, CDR3 protein. D genes are given only for firm matches. A row's size may be missing; if present it is once, few, many or a size class.

TRBJ2-7,TRBV5-1,TRBD2,.,TGCGCCAGCAGCTTGGTTAGCGGGAGTGGCAACGAGCAGTACTTC,CASSLVSGSGNEQYF
TRBJ1-1,TRBV5-5,TRBD1,.,TGTGCCAGCAGGGCAGAGACAGGGATCTACACTGAAGCTTTCTTT,CASRAETGIYTEAFF
TRBJ2-7,TRBV28,.,once,TGTGCCAGCAGTTTTTCCTCCGTGGCAGTAACCTACGAGCAGTACTTC,CASSFSSVAVTYEQYF
TRBJ2-1,TRBV28,TRBD2,.,TGTGCCAGCAGTTTCCTCAGCGGGGGGGACAATGAGCAGTTCTTC,CASSFLSGGDNEQFF
TRBJ1-1,TRBV2,TRBD1,.,TGTGCCAGCAGTGAATCAGGGGGCAACACTGAAGCTTTCTTT,CASSESGGNTEAFF
TRBJ1-3,TRBV25-1,.,.,TGTGCCAGCGAAGCCCGGGACATTGGAAACACCATATATTTT,CASEARDIGNTIYF
TRBJ2-5,TRBV19,.,.,TGTGCCAGTAGTGGCCGAGGGGGAGGGGGATTAGAGACCCAGTACTTC,CASSGRGGGGLETQYF
TRBJ2-1,TRBV5-1,TRBD2,.,TGCGCCAGCAGGGGGACTAGCGGGGGCTACAATGAGCAGTTCTTC,CASRGTSGGYNEQFF
TRBJ1-3,TRBV9,.,.,TGTGCCAGCAGCCCACGGACAGAGCTATCTGGAAACACCATATATTTT,CASSPRTELSGNTIYF
TRBJ1-6,TRBV27,.,.,TGTGCCAGCAGTTTTAGGGACATAGCTTCACCCCTCCACTTT,CASSFRDIASPLHF
TRBJ1-1,TRBV28,.,.,TGTGCCAGCAGCCTCTCTACCCAGGGTGAAGCTTTCTTT,CASSLSTQGEAFF
TRBJ2-3,TRBV5-1,.,once,TGCGCCAGCCGGTACACAGATACGCAGTATTTT,CASRYTDTQYF
TRBJ1-3,TRBV5-4,TRBD1,.,TGTGCCAGCAGCTCGATGGGACAGGGACTATTCGTAGTGGGAAACACCATATATTTT,CASSSMGQGLFVVGNTIYF
TRBJ2-7,TRBV6-5,.,.,TGTGCCAGCTCTTCTCAGGGGCCCGAGCAGTACTTC,CASSSQGPEQYF
TRBJ2-7,TRBV7-8,.,.,TGTGCCAGCAGCTTAGCCGACACAAGCGGCTACGAGCAGTACTTC,CASSLADTSGYEQYF